One sample yielded the 28 T cell receptor beta chains listed below, sequenced in a study of immune characterization of retroperitoneal liposarcoma. TCRdb re-analysed the PCR reads in MiXCR, keeping a single row per CDR3 protein. The repertoire holds some 10,000 distinct CDR3 sequences, with about a quarter as singletons. The sequenced material came from tumor tissue. These TCRs come from a female donor with retroperitoneal liposarcoma.

This clonotype was seen only once. Here the CDR3 reads CASSYSGERGLPHEQYF. CDR3 DNA: TGTGCCAGCAGTTACTCGGGGGAGAGGGGGCTCCCCCATGAGCAGTACTTC. The V and J genes are TRBV6-5 and TRBJ2-1; 7 bases agree with TRBD1. The assigned J gene may be wrong: the sequence end matches TRBJ2-7 better. The V gene's germline CDR1 is MNHEY and CDR2 SVGAGI. The CDR3 consists of 17 residues.

Within the sample, this clonotype is medium-sized. The chain combines TRBV6-1 with TRBJ2-1, with 11 positions matching TRBD2. TRBJ2-7 explains the end of the DNA better; the J call may be wrong. The CDR3 runs to 16 residues. Per germline, CDR1 MNHNS and CDR2 SASEGT. The CDR3 DNA is TGTGCCAGCAGTGTCTCTCTAGCGGGAGGTGGGAATGAGCAGTACTTC. It encodes CASSVSLAGGGNEQYF.

The table lists this clonotype with many counts. The V gene is TRBV6-1, the J gene TRBJ1-2; no clear D gene. Germline values: CDR1 MNHNS, CDR2 SASEGT. The CDR3 covers 14 residues. V lost 5 bases, J lost 8 bases, and 18 bases lay in between. For the CDR3, the DNA is TGTGCCAGCAGTAGGTCTATTCGGGATGGAGGCTACACCTTC. This gives the protein CASSRSIRDGGYTF.

This clonotype was observed many times. The chain combines TRBV11-3 with TRBJ2-5; the D gene is possibly TRBD2 (6 bases). Trimming stripped 5 bases from V and 4 bases from J, with 14 bases between. CDR3 length equals 14 residues. Per the germline V gene, CDR1 is SGHNT and CDR2 is YENEEA. In nucleotides, the CDR3 is TGTGCCAGCAGCCCGGGACTGTTCGTAGAGACCCAGTACTTC. Translating gives CASSPGLFVETQYF.

This clonotype was recorded a few times. The chain joins TRBV11-2 to TRBJ2-1; 12 positions agree with TRBD2. The DNA end is more similar to TRBJ2-7, so the J call may be wrong. The CDR3 is made up of 17 amino acids. Germline loops: CDR1 SGHAT, CDR2 FQNNGV. The CDR3 protein is CASSLVLLAGGGNEQYF. As DNA, the CDR3 is TGTGCCAGCAGCTTAGTCCTTCTAGCGGGAGGGGGGAATGAGCAGTACTTC.

This clonotype was seen a handful of times. The CDR3 protein is CASATGGGEKLFF. CDR3 coding DNA: TGTGCCAGCGCGACAGGAGGGGGTGAAAAACTGTTTTTT. The chain carries TRBV6-5 and TRBJ1-4, with D possibly being TRBD1 (6 bases). Trimming stripped 8 bases from V and 7 bases from J, with 14 bases between. Germline CDR1 reads MNHEY; CDR2 reads SVGAGI. This CDR3 region has 13 residues.

This clonotype rates as medium-sized. V gene TRBV7-6 combines with J gene TRBJ2-6; TRBD1 aligns across 11 bases. Germline V gene lookup returns CDR1 SGHVS and CDR2 FNYEAQ. The CDR3 has 17 residues. V lost 4 bases, J lost 0 bases, and 2 bases stayed unmatched. The CDR3 spells CASSSGTGGSGANVLTF. As DNA, the CDR3 is TGTGCCAGCAGCTCCGGGACAGGGGGCTCTGGGGCCAACGTCCTGACTTTC. Full variable domain (remainder filled in from reference TRBV7-6 and TRBJ2-6): GAGVSQSPRYKVTKRGQDVALRCDPISGHVSLYWYRQALGQGPEFLTYFNYEAQQDKSGLPNDRFSAERPEGSISTLTIQRTEQRDSAMYRCASSSGTGGSGANVLTFGAGSRLTVL.

Many counts were recorded for this clonotype. CDR3: CASRLLSGSYNEQYF. The CDR3, as DNA: TGTGCCAGCCGCCTTTTGTCCGGGAGCTACAATGAGCAGTACTTC. This sequence joins TRBV12-3 or TRBV12-4 and TRBJ2-5; the D gene is possibly TRBD2 (6 bases). CDR3 length: 15 amino acids. Trimming left V 8 bases short and J 11 bases short, with 27 bases between.

This clonotype was picked up many times. V and J are TRBV11-3 and TRBJ2-1, with D possibly matching TRBD2 (6 bases). Germline CDR1 and CDR2: SGHNT and YENEEA. The ends were cut back, 1 base at V and 13 bases at J, with 20 bases in the middle. This CDR3 is 15 amino acids long. CDR3 loop: CASSLGGIIGETQFF. The CDR3 coding sequence is TGTGCCAGCAGCTTAGGCGGGATAATCGGAGAGACCCAGTTCTTC.

This clonotype came up many times. The chain recombines TRBV12-5 with TRBJ2-6, with 7 positions matching TRBD1. The CDR3 runs to 20 residues. With 4 bases clipped from V and 0 bases from J, the junction kept 15 bases outside the gene matches. Germline loops: CDR1 LGHNT, CDR2 FRNRAP. This chain's CDR3 is CASGSPSRDRPNSGANVLTF. In DNA, the CDR3 is TGTGCTAGTGGTTCGCCTAGTCGGGACAGACCGAACTCTGGGGCCAACGTCCTGACTTTC.

The sample holds a few counts of this clonotype. V and J are TRBV11-3 and TRBJ1-1, with D hard to call. This CDR3 is 13 amino acids long. CDR1 SGHNT and CDR2 YENEEA come from the germline V gene. V was trimmed by 2 bases and J by 9 bases, leaving 13 bases between them. DNA of the CDR3: TGTGCCAGCAGCTTACGCAGGAAACTACAAGCTTTCTTT. Translating gives CASSLRRKLQAFF.

This clonotype rates as medium-sized. The chain recombines TRBV6-6 with TRBJ2-4; 7 bases agree with TRBD2. The germline gives CDR1 MNHNY, CDR2 SVGAGI (reference sequence). The CDR3 covers 19 residues. The V and J ends lost 2 bases and 0 bases, in that order; junction bases with no gene match: 13. The CDR3 region has the DNA TGTGCCAGCAGTTACACCCTTCCGGGACTAACCATAGCCAAAAACATTCAGTACTTC. This gives the protein CASSYTLPGLTIAKNIQYF.

The chain uses TRBV27 and TRBJ2-5; D gene ambiguous. CDR3 length: 14 amino acids. From germline, CDR1 is MNHEY and CDR2 SMNVEV (reference sequence). Deletions cut 1 base from V and 0 bases from J, with 6 bases between. The CDR3 is CASSLYADQETQYF. The CDR3 DNA sequence: TGTGCCAGCAGTTTATACGCCGACCAAGAGACCCAGTACTTC.

This clonotype was detected ten times or more. V is TRBV6-1 and J is TRBJ2-1; 7 nucleotides match TRBD1. The J call may be faulty, since TRBJ2-7 better matches the DNA end. Germline CDR1 and CDR2: MNHNS and SASEGT. The CDR3 is 15 amino acids. The CDR3 reads CASSSRQGSYNEQYF. The CDR3 DNA sequence: TGTGCCAGCAGTAGCAGACAGGGCTCCTACAATGAGCAGTACTTC.

This clonotype showed up many times. The chain links TRBV7-2 to TRBJ2-3; 7 nucleotides match TRBD2. The CDR3 sequence is 15 residues long. CDR1 and CDR2 (germline): SGHTA, FQGNSA. J gave up 0 bases and V 3 bases, and 3 bases lay outside the gene matches. The CDR3 here is CASSFPGGSTDTQYF. The CDR3, as DNA: TGTGCCAGCAGCTTCCCCGGGGGGAGCACAGATACGCAGTATTTT.

This clonotype was counted only a few times. The chain couples TRBV11-3 to TRBJ2-2, with 11 nucleotides matching TRBD1. Germline CDR1 SGHNT, CDR2 YENEEA. Trimming cost V 5 bases and J 5 bases; bases outside gene matches: 13. This CDR3 has 18 amino acids. DNA of the CDR3: TGTGCCAGCAGCCGAGGACAGGGGGCGAGACGGGGGACCGGGGAGCTGTTTTTT. Amino acids: CASSRGQGARRGTGELFF.

In this sample, this clonotype turned up a few times. This chain joins TRBV7-2 and TRBJ1-4; 8 nucleotides match TRBD1. CDR3 length: 15 amino acids. In germline, CDR1 is SGHTA, CDR2 FQGNSA. V was pared by 4 bases and J by 7 bases, with 8 bases of the junction left unmatched. The chain's CDR3 is CASSSSGTGGEKLFF. The DNA of the CDR3 is TGTGCCAGCAGCTCGAGCGGGACAGGAGGTGAAAAACTGTTTTTT.

The chain is built from TRBV6-1 and TRBJ2-1; maybe TRBD1 (6 bases). V was clipped by 6 bases and J by 9 bases, with 27 bases between them. Germline CDR1 is MNHNS and CDR2 is SASEGT. The CDR3 sequence is 17 residues long. The CDR3 nucleotides are TGTGCCAGCAGCAAGATCCCGGGACATCCTCCAGTTGGTGAGCAGTTCTTC. Translation: CASSKIPGHPPVGEQFF.

The V call is TRBV6-1, the J call TRBJ2-5; a possible D gene is TRBD1 (5 bases). Germline V gives CDR1 MNHNS, CDR2 SASEGT. The CDR3 covers 14 residues. Trimming left V 6 bases short and J 5 bases short, with 16 bases between. The CDR3 spells CASRKGRAWETQYF. The CDR3 DNA follows: TGTGCCAGCAGGAAAGGCAGGGCATGGGAGACCCAGTACTTC.

At least ten counts were recorded for this clonotype. This rearrangement joins TRBV7-2 to TRBJ2-1; TRBD2 is a possible D gene (6 bases). The V gene lost 5 bases and the J gene lost 10 bases, with 18 bases spanning the gap. The CDR3 runs to 14 residues. Germline assignment: CDR1 SGHTA and CDR2 FQGNSA. Written as DNA, the CDR3 is TGTGCCAGCAGCATATCGGGAGAACGGTACGAGCAGTTCTTC. Its translation is CASSISGERYEQFF.

This clonotype was detected a few times. The genes are TRBV12-3 or TRBV12-4 and TRBJ2-1; D is unclear. TRBJ2-7 matches the DNA end more closely, so the J call is doubtful. The CDR3 loop spans 13 amino acids. CDR3 DNA sequence: TGTGCCAGCAGTGCCCACGGGTACAATGAGCAGTACTTC. Protein: CASSAHGYNEQYF.

By share of the sample, this clonotype is medium-sized. The chain carries TRBV7-2 and TRBJ2-1; 11 positions agree with TRBD2. The germline CDR1 and CDR2 sequences are SGHTA and FQGNSA. The CDR3 is 19 residues long. V lost 5 bases, J lost 0 bases, and 12 bases stayed unmatched. CDR3 sequence (DNA): TGTGCCAGCAGCAGCCCTACTAGCGGGGGTCTGAGCTCCTACAATGAGCAGTTCTTC. Residues: CASSSPTSGGLSSYNEQFF.

J is TRBJ2-1 and V is TRBV6-6, with a tentative D call TRBD1 (6 bases). Trimming left V 7 bases short and J 8 bases short, with 12 bases between. Germline V gene data show CDR1 as MNHNY and CDR2 as SVGAGI (reference sequence). The CDR3 consists of 12 residues. CDR3 sequence: CASNPRGDEQFF. In DNA form, the CDR3 reads TGTGCCAGCAATCCCAGGGGTGATGAGCAGTTCTTC.

The J gene is TRBJ1-6, the V gene TRBV6-1; TRBD1 is a possible D gene (5 bases). Trimming removed 5 bases at V and 7 bases at J, with 15 bases between. Germline values: CDR1 MNHNS, CDR2 SASEGT. The CDR3 has 15 amino acids. For the CDR3, the DNA is TGTGCCAGCAGTCCGACAGTTTCGGGAAATTCACCCCTCCACTTT. It specifies CASSPTVSGNSPLHF.

This clonotype is large within its sample. This chain joins TRBV27 and TRBJ2-1; 7 bases fit TRBD2. Germline V gene data show CDR1 as MNHEY and CDR2 as SMNVEV (reference sequence). The V and J ends lost 2 bases and 4 bases, in that order; junction bases with no gene match: 8. The CDR3 is 16 amino acids. The CDR3 region is CASSLVAGAIYNEQFF. CDR3 DNA: TGTGCCAGCAGTTTAGTAGCGGGTGCAATATACAATGAGCAGTTCTTC.

There are a few counts of this clonotype. This rearrangement joins TRBV6-1 to TRBJ2-1, with 8 bases identical to TRBD2. Trimming removed 5 bases from V and 13 bases from J; junction bases left unmatched: 13. The CDR3 spans 14 residues. In germline, CDR1 is MNHNS, CDR2 SASEGT. The CDR3 DNA reads as TGTGCCAGCAGTCGCCCCGGGGGGGCAGAGACCCAGTTCTTC. Translating it yields CASSRPGGAETQFF.

V usage is TRBV6-1 and J usage is TRBJ2-1, with TRBD1 as a possible D gene (6 bases). The better agreement between TRBJ2-7 and the DNA end casts doubt on the J call. The CDR3 length is 15 residues. Germline values: CDR1 MNHNS, CDR2 SASEGT. Here the CDR3 reads CASSEWAGASYEQYF. In nucleotides, the CDR3 is TGTGCCAGCAGTGAATGGGCAGGGGCTAGCTACGAGCAGTACTTC.

The rearrangement joins TRBV6-1 to TRBJ2-4, with 10 bases lining up with TRBD1. This CDR3 spans 13 amino acids. The germline V gene has CDR1 MNHNS and CDR2 SASEGT. J lost 7 bases, V lost 5 bases, and 2 bases had no gene match. The DNA of the CDR3 is TGTGCCAGCAGTAGGGACAGGGGTAACATTCAGTACTTC. It codes for CASSRDRGNIQYF.